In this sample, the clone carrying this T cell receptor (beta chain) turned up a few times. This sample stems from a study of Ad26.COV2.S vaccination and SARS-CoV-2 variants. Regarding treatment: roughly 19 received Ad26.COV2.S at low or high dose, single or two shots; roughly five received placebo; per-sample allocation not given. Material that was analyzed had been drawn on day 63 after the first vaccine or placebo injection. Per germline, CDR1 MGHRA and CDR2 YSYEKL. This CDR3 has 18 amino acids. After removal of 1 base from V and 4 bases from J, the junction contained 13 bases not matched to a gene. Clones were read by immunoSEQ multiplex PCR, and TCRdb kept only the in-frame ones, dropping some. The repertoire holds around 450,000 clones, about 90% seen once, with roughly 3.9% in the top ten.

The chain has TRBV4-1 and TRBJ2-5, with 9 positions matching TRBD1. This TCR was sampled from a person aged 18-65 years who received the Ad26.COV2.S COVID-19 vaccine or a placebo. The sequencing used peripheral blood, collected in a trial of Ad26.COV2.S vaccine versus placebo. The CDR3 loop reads CASSQVMGQGGTGETQYF. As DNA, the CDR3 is TGCGCCAGCAGCCAAGTAATGGGACAGGGCGGGACAGGAGAGACCCAGTACTTC.